This T cell receptor beta chain appears in the sequencing data of a study of shared clonotypes between healthy human individuals. At the level of the study: Three CD4 naive, three CD4 memory, two CD8 naive and one CD8 memory plate were used per donor.

For each subset, genomic DNA was distributed in equal portions over several immunoSEQ plates. Authors' analysis steps: ImmunoSEQ supplied junction-only sequences lacking quality scores, so filtering was different. The data were produced by immunoSEQ multiplex PCR, yet TCRdb's version contains in-frame clones alone and is incomplete. V and J calls and clone size are copied from that table; D and trimming were computed from the DNA. The sample contains a few million clones, around 94% of which appear only once. V shed 3 bases and J 0 bases; nucleotides not matched to a gene: 6. The germline gives CDR1 MDHEN, CDR2 SYDVKM. The CDR3 has 17 amino acids.

This TCR derives from a man younger than 35 in good health. Sequencing input: naive CD4+ T cells sorted from blood. Indicated subset: CD45RA+ positively selected. The chain joins TRBV28 to TRBJ2-1; 9 nucleotides align to TRBD2. The CDR3 loop reads CASSFRLAGNSYNEQFF. The CDR3 coding sequence is TGTGCCAGCAGTTTTCGGCTAGCGGGGAACTCCTACAATGAGCAGTTCTTC. Using reference TRBV28 and TRBJ2-1 for the parts outside the CDR3, the full variable domain is DVKVTQSSRYLVKRTGEKVFLECVQDMDHENMFWYRQDPGLGLRLIYFSYDVKMKEKGDIPEGYSVSREKKERFSLILESASTNQTSMYLCASSFRLAGNSYNEQFFGPGTRLTVL.